The rows below give T cell receptor beta chains drawn from one sample of a study of shared clonotypes between healthy human individuals. TCRdb's table, derived via immunoSEQ multiplex PCR, lists solely in-frame clones and lacks some. The repertoire holds around 2.1 million clones, with approximately 96% as singletons. Sequenced material: naive CD4+ T cells sorted from blood. Source of these receptors: a man aged 18 to 30 in good health. The CDR3 runs from the conserved cysteine through the conserved F or W. Each record gives: J gene, D gene, V gene, clone size, CDR3 DNA, CDR3 protein. D genes are given only for firm matches. Rows may omit the clone size; those that give it use once, few, many or a size class.

J gene: TRBJ2-7
D gene: TRBD1
V gene: TRBV28
clone size: -
CDR3 DNA: TGTGCCAGCAGTTTATCAGGGGGCTTATACGAGCAGTACTTC
CDR3 protein: CASSLSGGLYEQYF

J gene: TRBJ2-2
D gene: -
V gene: TRBV30
clone size: -
CDR3 DNA: TGTGCCTGGAGTGTATCAATCGTCGCAGGCGGGGAGCTGTTTTTT
CDR3 protein: CAWSVSIVAGGELFF

J gene: TRBJ2-7
D gene: -
V gene: TRBV7-2
clone size: -
CDR3 DNA: TGTGCCAGCAGCTTTATCCAGGGTACCTACGAGCAGTACTTC
CDR3 protein: CASSFIQGTYEQYF

J gene: TRBJ2-7
D gene: -
V gene: TRBV9
clone size: -
CDR3 DNA: TGTGCCAGCAGCGAACGGCCGGGATCCTCCTACGAGCAGTACTTC
CDR3 protein: CASSERPGSSYEQYF

J gene: TRBJ2-5
D gene: TRBD2
V gene: TRBV5-1
clone size: -
CDR3 DNA: TGCGCCAGCAGCCGGACTAGCGGGAATCAGGAGACCCAGTACTTC
CDR3 protein: CASSRTSGNQETQYF

J gene: TRBJ2-7
D gene: -
V gene: TRBV6-1
clone size: -
CDR3 DNA: TGTGCCAGCAGTGATGCTCGTCACATCTTCTCCTACGAGCAGTACTTC
CDR3 protein: CASSDARHIFSYEQYF

J gene: TRBJ2-5
D gene: -
V gene: TRBV6-6
clone size: -
CDR3 DNA: TGTGCCAGCAGTAGAGATGCGTTGCCCTTACAGTACTTC
CDR3 protein: CASSRDALPLQYF

J gene: TRBJ1-1
D gene: -
V gene: TRBV27
clone size: -
CDR3 DNA: TGTGCCAGCAGTCGGATCGCGGACGGGAACACTGAAGCTTTCTTT
CDR3 protein: CASSRIADGNTEAFF

J gene: TRBJ1-1
D gene: TRBD1
V gene: TRBV30
clone size: once
CDR3 DNA: TGTGCCTGGTACCACAGGGGGCGAGGCACTGAAGCTTTCTTT
CDR3 protein: CAWYHRGRGTEAFF

J gene: TRBJ1-4
D gene: -
V gene: TRBV30
clone size: -
CDR3 DNA: TGTGCCTGGAGTGTGCCGAGGCCTAATGAAAAACTGTTTTTT
CDR3 protein: CAWSVPRPNEKLFF

J gene: TRBJ2-5
D gene: TRBD1
V gene: TRBV2
clone size: -
CDR3 DNA: TGTGCCAGCAGCCGGGACAGGAGCCTTCAAGAGACCCAGTACTTC
CDR3 protein: CASSRDRSLQETQYF

J gene: TRBJ2-5
D gene: -
V gene: TRBV28
clone size: -
CDR3 DNA: TGTGCCAGCACAGGGAGCAACCAAGAGACCCAGTACTTC
CDR3 protein: CASTGSNQETQYF

J gene: TRBJ2-5
D gene: -
V gene: TRBV19
clone size: -
CDR3 DNA: TGTGCCAGTAGTAGAGAAAGACGACAGCAAGAGACCCAGTACTTC
CDR3 protein: CASSRERRQQETQYF

J gene: TRBJ2-7
D gene: TRBD1
V gene: TRBV28
clone size: once
CDR3 DNA: TGTGCCAGCAGTGCCGGACAGGGGGTACCCTACGAGCAGTACTTC
CDR3 protein: CASSAGQGVPYEQYF

J gene: TRBJ1-3
D gene: -
V gene: TRBV6-5
clone size: -
CDR3 DNA: TGTGCCAGCACCAGGGACATGGCTGGAAACACCATATATTTT
CDR3 protein: CASTRDMAGNTIYF

J gene: TRBJ1-4
D gene: -
V gene: TRBV9
clone size: -
CDR3 DNA: TGTGCCAGCAGCCCAGGTGCAACTAATGAAAAACTGTTTTTT
CDR3 protein: CASSPGATNEKLFF

J gene: TRBJ2-3
D gene: -
V gene: TRBV14
clone size: -
CDR3 DNA: TGTGCCAGCAGCCAAGAGGGTAGGGCAGATACGCAGTATTTT
CDR3 protein: CASSQEGRADTQYF

J gene: TRBJ1-1
D gene: TRBD1
V gene: TRBV5-6
clone size: -
CDR3 DNA: TGTGCCAGCAGCGCTGAGACAGGGTACATTACTGAAGCTTTCTTT
CDR3 protein: CASSAETGYITEAFF

J gene: TRBJ1-5
D gene: -
V gene: TRBV7-9
clone size: once
CDR3 DNA: TGTGCCAGCAGCTTACGGGATCAGCCCCAGCATTTT
CDR3 protein: CASSLRDQPQHF

J gene: TRBJ2-2
D gene: TRBD1
V gene: TRBV7-2
clone size: -
CDR3 DNA: TGTGCCAGCAGACCAGGGACAGGCGGGACCGGGGAGCTGTTTTTT
CDR3 protein: CASRPGTGGTGELFF

J gene: TRBJ2-2
D gene: -
V gene: TRBV11-2
clone size: -
CDR3 DNA: TGTGCCAGCAGCTTAGATAGGTCCGGGGAGCTGTTTTTT
CDR3 protein: CASSLDRSGELFF

J gene: TRBJ2-3
D gene: -
V gene: TRBV7-2
clone size: -
CDR3 DNA: TGTGCCAGCAGCCTCGGGCGAAGGGGATTGATCGCAGATACGCAGTATTTT
CDR3 protein: CASSLGRRGLIADTQYF